These 21 T cell receptor beta chains were sequenced from one sample in a study of blood T cells in healthy people across ages. A sample-barcoded 5' primer and a J-beta primer mix were used in a second PCR of roughly 7 to 12 cycles. TCRdb analysed the 5' RACE reads with MiXCR anew, one entry per CDR3 protein. The sample contains roughly 1.4 million distinct CDR3 sequences, around 59% of which appear only once. The sequenced sample was blood. The receptors derive from a man between 18 and 35 years old in good health.

The V and J genes are TRBV29-1 and TRBJ2-1; 9 nucleotides agree with TRBD1. Per the germline V gene, CDR1 is SQVTM and CDR2 is ANQGSEA. Losses at the gene ends were 8 bases for V and 6 bases for J; bases not matched to a gene: 5. This CDR3 spans 12 amino acids. The CDR3 sequence: CSFGTGTNEQFF. DNA of the CDR3: TGCAGCTTTGGGACAGGGACCAATGAGCAGTTCTTC.

The rearrangement joins TRBV11-2 to TRBJ1-1, with unresolved D. V lost 6 bases to trimming and J lost 7 bases, with 15 bases between them. The length of the CDR3 is 13 residues. Germline CDR1 and CDR2: SGHAT and FQNNGV. The CDR3: CASSPTAGSEAFF. The CDR3 nucleotides are TGTGCCAGCAGTCCAACGGCGGGCAGTGAAGCTTTCTTT.

This clonotype was detected a few times. The V call is TRBV29-1, the J call TRBJ2-7; D gene unclear. V gave up 4 bases and J gave up 6 bases, with 13 bases separating them. Germline V gives CDR1 SQVTM, CDR2 ANQGSEA. The length of the CDR3 is 12 residues. DNA of the CDR3: TGCAGCGTTGCGGATACCGCTCGCGAGCAGTACTTC. Translated, it gives CSVADTAREQYF.

This clonotype came up a few times. The V call is TRBV7-9, the J call TRBJ1-2; 10 nucleotides agree with TRBD1. The germline CDR1 and CDR2 sequences are SEHNR and FQNEAQ (reference sequence). V lost 5 bases to trimming and J lost 2 bases; unmatched junction nucleotides: 5. The CDR3 has 15 residues. DNA of the CDR3: TGTGCCAGCAGCGGAACGGACAGGGGGAACTATGGCTACACCTTC. This sequence encodes CASSGTDRGNYGYTF.

This chain joins TRBV7-9 and TRBJ1-2; 7 bases fit TRBD1. In germline, CDR1 is SEHNR, CDR2 FQNEAQ (reference sequence). CDR3 length: 16 residues. J was trimmed by 0 bases and V by 3 bases; bases with no gene match: 7. The CDR3 region is CASSFPRTGANYGYTF. In DNA, the CDR3 is TGTGCCAGCAGCTTCCCTCGGACAGGAGCTAACTATGGCTACACCTTC.

The V gene is TRBV5-1, the J gene TRBJ2-3, with D tentatively TRBD2 (6 bases). The germline V and J ends were trimmed by 2 bases and 2 bases, with 12 bases remaining between them. This CDR3 contains 15 residues. Germline CDR1 and CDR2: SGHRS and YFSETQ. The CDR3 reads CASSFVTRYTDTQYF. The CDR3 DNA sequence: TGCGCCAGCAGCTTCGTGACTAGGTACACAGATACGCAGTATTTT. The complete variable domain, with remaining parts taken from reference TRBV5-1 and TRBJ2-3, reads KAGVTQTPRYLIKTRGQQVTLSCSPISGHRSVSWYQQTPGQGLQFLFEYFSETQRNKGNFPGRFSGRQFSNSRSEMNVSTLELGDSALYLCASSFVTRYTDTQYFGPGTRLTVL.

This clonotype appeared a few times. The chain employs TRBV10-3 and TRBJ2-7, with TRBD1 identical over 7 bases. The V and J ends lost 10 bases and 2 bases, in that order; junction bases with no gene match: 2. Germline CDR1 ENHRY, CDR2 SYGVKD. This CDR3 has 11 amino acids. CDR3 nucleotides: TGTGCCACCCAGGGGGCCTACGAGCAGTACTTC. Amino acid sequence: CATQGAYEQYF.

This clonotype was counted only a few times. This chain links TRBV27 with TRBJ2-7; D is perhaps TRBD1 (6 bases). The length of the CDR3 is 13 residues. Germline V lookup: CDR1 MNHEY, CDR2 SMNVEV (reference sequence). The V end was cut by 3 bases, the J end by 7 bases, with 13 bases between. In DNA form, the CDR3 reads TGTGCCAGCAGTTTCGGGGCAGGGGAGGAGCAGTACTTC. Protein: CASSFGAGEEQYF.

This clonotype was found a few times. The chain combines TRBV20-1 with TRBJ2-1, with 10 positions matching TRBD2. The CDR3 has 16 amino acids. Trimming at V came to 6 bases and at J to 5 bases, leaving 13 bases not matched to a gene. Germline V lookup: CDR1 DFQATT, CDR2 SNEGSKA (reference sequence). The CDR3 DNA reads TGCAGTGCAGTTTATCAAGGACTAGCGGCAAACAATGAGCAGTTCTTC. As protein: CSAVYQGLAANNEQFF.

The chain is built from TRBV20-1 and TRBJ2-5; TRBD1 agrees at 9 bases. The germline V gene has CDR1 DFQATT and CDR2 SNEGSKA (reference sequence). Germline trimming cut 4 bases from V and 3 bases from J; bases unmatched to any gene: 3. CDR3 length: 13 amino acids. The CDR3 sequence: CSATRTGEETQYF. The CDR3 DNA follows: TGCAGTGCTACAAGGACAGGGGAAGAGACCCAGTACTTC.

This clonotype has more than one count but fewer than ten. The chain joins TRBV20-1 to TRBJ1-6, with D possibly TRBD1 on 6 matching bases. Deletions cut 0 bases from V and 7 bases from J, with 19 bases between. Germline-derived CDR1 and CDR2 are DFQATT and SNEGSKA (reference sequence). This CDR3 is 17 amino acids long. The CDR3 loop reads CSARDGGGRIRNSPLHF. CDR3 DNA sequence: TGCAGTGCTAGAGATGGTGGGGGCAGGATTCGGAATTCACCCCTCCACTTT.

This clonotype was observed a few times. The chain has TRBV12-3 or TRBV12-4 and TRBJ2-7, with D perhaps TRBD2 (6 bases). CDR3 length: 15 amino acids. Trimming took 7 bases from V and 2 from J, leaving 18 bases between them. The CDR3 coding sequence is TGTGCCAGCACCATCTCCCCAGGAGGGCCCTACGAGCAGTACTTC. As protein: CASTISPGGPYEQYF.

This clonotype was observed many times. V usage is TRBV20-1 and J usage is TRBJ1-1; D is unclear. The CDR3 runs to 13 residues. The ends were cut back, 6 bases at V and 3 bases at J, with 14 bases in the middle. Germline V gene lookup returns CDR1 DFQATT and CDR2 SNEGSKA (reference sequence). DNA of the CDR3: TGCAGTGCGAAGAGAGGGAGTGACACTGAAGCTTTCTTT. Residues: CSAKRGSDTEAFF.

This clonotype turned up a few times. The chain links TRBV11-3 to TRBJ2-1; weak D call: TRBD1 (6 bases). Looked up from germline, CDR1 is SGHNT and CDR2 is YENEEA. The CDR3 has 17 residues. V was clipped by 1 base and J by 1 base, with 14 bases between them. The DNA for the CDR3 is TGTGCCAGCAGCTTAGTATTATCAGGGGTTTCCTACAATGAGCAGTTCTTC. Its protein is CASSLVLSGVSYNEQFF.

This chain connects TRBV25-1 to TRBJ1-1; TRBD1 aligns across 7 bases. Germline V gene sequence: CDR1 MGHDK, CDR2 SYGVNS. The CDR3 sequence is 17 residues long. V lost 2 bases to trimming and J lost 5 bases; unmatched junction nucleotides: 14. CDR3 protein: CASSESPAGGLPTEAFF. The CDR3 region has the DNA TGTGCCAGCAGTGAAAGTCCGGCAGGGGGACTCCCGACTGAAGCTTTCTTT.

The chain has TRBV4-1 and TRBJ2-7, with a weak D call TRBD2 (5 bases). The CDR3 consists of 15 residues. The V and J ends lost 3 bases and 7 bases respectively, with 19 bases between them. The germline V gene encodes CDR1 MGHRA and CDR2 YSYEKL. CDR3 in DNA: TGCGCCAGCAGCCAGAGGGCCATCCCACAAGAGGAGCAGTACTTC. Its translation: CASSQRAIPQEEQYF.

A single count supports this clonotype. The rearrangement joins TRBV28 to TRBJ2-5; D could derive from TRBD1 or TRBD2 (6 bases each). The V end lost 7 bases, the J end lost 5 bases, and 23 bases lay between the germline ends. Germline lookup yields CDR1 MDHEN and CDR2 SYDVKM. CDR3 length equals 16 residues. CDR3 in amino acids: CASTFVRGRAEETQYF. CDR3 nucleotide sequence: TGTGCCAGCACCTTCGTACGGGGGCGGGCGGAGGAGACCCAGTACTTC.

This clonotype occurred a few times. The chain carries TRBV12-3 or TRBV12-4 and TRBJ2-1; D is ambiguous. With 5 bases removed from V and 3 bases from J, the gap between germline ends came to 11 bases. CDR3 length: 14 amino acids. The DNA for the CDR3 is TGTGCCAGCAGTCGCTCGAAGAGCTACAATGAGCAGTTCTTC. The encoded protein is CASSRSKSYNEQFF.

The sample holds one count of this clonotype. V and J are TRBV12-3 or TRBV12-4 and TRBJ2-1; the D gene is possibly TRBD1 (6 bases). Deletions cut 2 bases from V and 0 bases from J, with 14 bases between. The CDR3 length is 17 residues. The CDR3 nucleotides read TGTGCCAGCAGTTTACTCTTTGCGGACAGCTCCTACAATGAGCAGTTCTTC. As protein: CASSLLFADSSYNEQFF.

A remark on this clonotype: Compared with germline, one end of the junction differs, possibly owing to a read error. The gene calls are TRBV4-1 and TRBJ2-5; possibly TRBD1 for D (5 bases). This CDR3 comprises 14 residues. Per the germline V gene, CDR1 is MGHRA and CDR2 is YSYEKL. CDR3 sequence: CASSLSGLQETQYF. DNA for the CDR3: TGTGCCAGCAGCTTGTCAGGGCTCCAAGAGACCCAGTACTTC.

The chain is built from TRBV29-1 and TRBJ2-1; 9 bases align to TRBD1. V shed 0 bases and J 8 bases; nucleotides not matched to a gene: 14. The CDR3 runs 17 residues. Looked up from germline, CDR1 is SQVTM and CDR2 is ANQGSEA. The DNA for the CDR3 is TGCAGCGTTGAAGATACGTTCGGACAGGGGATCGCCTATGAGCAGTTCTTC. Its protein product is CSVEDTFGQGIAYEQFF.